This TCR beta chain comes out of a study of T cell repertoires in aging, cancer and after chemotherapy. TCR beta rearrangements were amplified from peripheral blood genomic DNA. This clonotype was seen once. A mixed TRB-A/B primer pool amplified rearranged TRB by multiplex touch-down PCR. TCRdb reprocessed the multiplex PCR reads via MiXCR and lists one record per CDR3 protein. Of some 10,000 distinct CDR3 sequences listed, around 33% are singletons. V lost 3 bases and J lost 2; bases outside the gene matches: 5. This CDR3 spans 16 amino acids. The germline gives CDR1 MNHEY, CDR2 SMNVEV (reference sequence).

The sample consisted of blood. This receptor was taken from a human donor in good health. The V and J genes are TRBV27 and TRBJ2-2, with 8 nucleotides matching TRBD1. The CDR3 protein is CASSFWQGANTGELFF. For the CDR3, the DNA is TGTGCCAGCAGTTTTTGGCAGGGGGCCAACACCGGGGAGCTGTTTTTT.